The entry below describes one TCR beta chain. In the authors' workflow: Quantification of nucleated cells was approximated via reference gene primer amplification. Method: immunoSEQ multiplex PCR; TCRdb's copy keeps in-frame clones and lacks some. V, J and clone size were drawn from that table, and D and trimming were deduced from the DNA. The sample carries 200,000 or so clones, about 80% recorded once. The CDR3 is 17 residues long. Per the germline V gene, CDR1 is SGHKS and CDR2 is YYEKEE (reference sequence). After removal of 3 bases from V and 2 bases from J, the junction contained 10 bases not matched to a gene. This record comes from a study of blood T cell repertoires in COVID-19. Study in general: Specimens from acute and convalescent COVID-19 originated in the United States, Italy and Spain. PBMCs, B-cell-depleted T cells, or T cells provided the cDNA or gDNA that made up the material.

The material sequenced was peripheral blood. This receptor was obtained from a human donor with acute or convalescent COVID-19. The donor label of this sample is uncertain. The chain uses TRBV5-5 and TRBJ1-2; 10 bases align to TRBD1. DNA for the CDR3: TGTGCCAGCAGCTCCCGACAGGGGGCGGTCGCCAACTATGGCTACACCTTC. It encodes CASSSRQGAVANYGYTF.